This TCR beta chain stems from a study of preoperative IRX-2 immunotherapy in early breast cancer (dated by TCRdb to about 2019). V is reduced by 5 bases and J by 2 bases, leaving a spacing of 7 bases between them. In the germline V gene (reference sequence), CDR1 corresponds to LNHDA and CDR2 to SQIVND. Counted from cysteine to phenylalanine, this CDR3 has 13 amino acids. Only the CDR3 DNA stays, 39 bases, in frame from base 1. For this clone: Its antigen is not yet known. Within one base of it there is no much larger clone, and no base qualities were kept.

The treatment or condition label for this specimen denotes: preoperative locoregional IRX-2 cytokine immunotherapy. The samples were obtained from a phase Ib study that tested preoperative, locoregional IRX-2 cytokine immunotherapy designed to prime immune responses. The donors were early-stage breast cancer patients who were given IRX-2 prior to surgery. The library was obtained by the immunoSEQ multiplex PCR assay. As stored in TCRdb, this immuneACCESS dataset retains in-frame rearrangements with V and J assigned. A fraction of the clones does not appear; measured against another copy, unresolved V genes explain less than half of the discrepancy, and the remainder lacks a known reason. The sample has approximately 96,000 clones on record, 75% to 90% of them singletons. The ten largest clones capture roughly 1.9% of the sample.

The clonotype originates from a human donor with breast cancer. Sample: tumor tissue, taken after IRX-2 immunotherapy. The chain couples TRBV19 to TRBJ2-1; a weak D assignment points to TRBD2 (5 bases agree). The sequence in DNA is TGTGCCAGTAGTCTAGCCGCCTACAATGAGCAGTTCTTC. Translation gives CASSLAAYNEQFF.